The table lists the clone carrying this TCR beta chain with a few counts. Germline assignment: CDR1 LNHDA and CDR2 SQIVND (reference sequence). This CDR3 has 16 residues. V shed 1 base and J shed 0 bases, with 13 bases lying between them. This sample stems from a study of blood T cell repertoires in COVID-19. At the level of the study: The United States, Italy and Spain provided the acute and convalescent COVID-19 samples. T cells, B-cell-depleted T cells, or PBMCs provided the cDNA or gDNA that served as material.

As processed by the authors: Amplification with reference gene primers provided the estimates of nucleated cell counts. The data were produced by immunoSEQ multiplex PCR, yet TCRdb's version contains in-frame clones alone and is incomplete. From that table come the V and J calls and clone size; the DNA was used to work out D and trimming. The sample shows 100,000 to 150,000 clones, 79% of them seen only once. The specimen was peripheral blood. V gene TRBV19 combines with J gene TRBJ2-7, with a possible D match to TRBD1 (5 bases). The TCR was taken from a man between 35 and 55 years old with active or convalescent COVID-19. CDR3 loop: CASSIVSRAASYEQYF. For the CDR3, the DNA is TGTGCCAGTAGTATAGTATCCAGGGCCGCCTCCTACGAGCAGTACTTC.